The 15 T cell receptor beta chains below were found in one sample sequenced in a study of T cell responses to AZD1222 COVID-19 vaccine. Assay: immunoSEQ multiplex PCR; the TCRdb copy retains only in-frame clones and omits some. The sample holds 25,000 to 30,000 clones, about 89% seen once. Material: peripheral blood, obtained on day 0 of AZD1222 vaccination. These receptors were taken from an adult in good health.

The rearrangement joins TRBV5-4 to TRBJ2-1; D unresolved. This CDR3 has 12 amino acids. CDR1 SGHNT and CDR2 YYREEE come from the germline V gene (reference sequence). V shed 0 bases and J shed 5 bases, with 3 bases lying between them. CDR3 region: CASSLVDNEQFF. CDR3 coding DNA: TGTGCCAGCAGCTTGGTCGACAATGAGCAGTTCTTC.

The chain recombines TRBV19 with TRBJ2-2, with 9 bases matching TRBD2. Trimming removed 3 bases from V and 1 base from J; junction bases left unmatched: 3. The CDR3 extends over 16 amino acids. Germline V gives CDR1 LNHDA, CDR2 SQIVND (reference sequence). The CDR3 DNA reads TGTGCCAGTAGTATTAGACTAGCGGTGAACACCGGGGAGCTGTTTTTT. This encodes CASSIRLAVNTGELFF.

The V and J genes are TRBV2 and TRBJ1-1; 9 nucleotides agree with TRBD1. The CDR3 length is 13 residues. Trimming took 10 bases from V and 1 from J; bases not matched to a gene: 4. Looked up from germline, CDR1 is SNHLY and CDR2 is FYNNEI. This chain's CDR3 is CANGQGTNTEAFF. The CDR3 region has the DNA TGTGCCAATGGACAGGGGACGAACACTGAAGCTTTCTTT.

The chain couples TRBV29-1 to TRBJ1-1, with D hard to call. CDR3 length: 13 amino acids. From germline, CDR1 is SQVTM and CDR2 ANQGSEA. V lost 4 bases and J lost 5, with 14 bases in between. DNA for the CDR3: TGCAGCGTTGTCGGGATATGGTCGACTGAAGCTTTCTTT. It specifies CSVVGIWSTEAFF.

The chain combines TRBV6-5 with TRBJ2-7, with D uncertain. With 2 bases removed from V and 2 bases from J, the gap between germline ends came to 7 bases. This CDR3 is 13 amino acids long. Germline V gene data show CDR1 as MNHEY and CDR2 as SVGAGI. The CDR3 region is CASSYGLAYEQYF. CDR3 nucleotides: TGTGCCAGCAGTTACGGGCTAGCCTACGAGCAGTACTTC.

Here the CDR3 DNA reads TGCGCCAGCAGCTTCGGGGGAGAGACCCAGTACTTC. As protein: CASSFGGETQYF. This sequence joins TRBV5-1 and TRBJ2-5; possibly TRBD2 for D (6 bases). CDR3 length: 12 amino acids. From germline, CDR1 is SGHRS and CDR2 YFSETQ. V lost 2 bases, J lost 4 bases, and 6 bases lay in between.

This clone came up once. The chain uses TRBV3-1 (or the pseudogene TRBV3-2) and TRBJ2-1; a possible D gene is TRBD2 (6 bases). Trimming took off 1 base at V and 0 bases at J, with 16 bases between the two ends. Germline V CDR1 and CDR2: LGHDT, YNNKEL (reference sequence). The CDR3 contains 18 residues. The DNA of the CDR3 is TGTGCCAGCAGCCAAGCCTCTGCGGGGCGGAGCTCCTACAATGAGCAGTTCTTC. Translated: CASSQASAGRSSYNEQFF.

The rearrangement links TRBV5-1 to TRBJ2-7; 7 bases match TRBD1. Trimming at V came to 1 base and at J to 7 bases, leaving 11 bases not matched to a gene. CDR1 SGHRS and CDR2 YFSETQ come from the germline V gene. The CDR3 runs to 15 residues. The CDR3 region is CASSLTGTAIREQYF. The CDR3 DNA is TGCGCCAGCAGCTTGACAGGGACAGCAATTAGGGAGCAGTACTTC.

The chain recombines TRBV19 with TRBJ2-7; D gene unclear. Germline V gene data show CDR1 as LNHDA and CDR2 as SQIVND (reference sequence). This CDR3 region has 13 residues. Trimming removed 3 bases at V and 4 bases at J, with 10 bases between. CDR3 residues: CASSIGLGYEQYF. Written as DNA, the CDR3 is TGTGCCAGTAGTATCGGATTGGGATACGAGCAGTACTTC. The entire variable domain, with the rest obtained from reference TRBV19 and TRBJ2-7, is as follows: DGGITQSPKYLFRKEGQNVTLSCEQNLNHDAMYWYRQDPGQGLRLIYYSQIVNDFQKGDIAEGYSVSREKKESFPLTVTSAQKNPTAFYLCASSIGLGYEQYFGPGTRLTVT.

This clone was seen just once. V usage is TRBV2 and J usage is TRBJ2-7; no reliable D call. CDR1 is SNHLY and CDR2 is FYNNEI in the germline V gene. Trimming cost V 3 bases and J 2 bases, with 8 bases left between them. The length of the CDR3 is 13 residues. CDR3 amino acids: CASSDGQTYEQYF. The CDR3 nucleotides read TGTGCCAGCAGTGATGGGCAGACCTACGAGCAGTACTTC.

This chain uses TRBV6-6 with TRBJ2-7; D ambiguous. The ends were cut back, 8 bases at V and 4 bases at J, with 9 bases in the middle. The CDR3 extends over 11 amino acids. Germline V lookup: CDR1 MNHNY, CDR2 SVGAGI (reference sequence). CDR3 sequence: CASRTYYEQYF. The CDR3 bases are TGTGCCAGCCGGACCTATTACGAGCAGTACTTC.

This chain connects TRBV19 to TRBJ2-1; D is perhaps TRBD2 (5 bases). The CDR3 contains 15 residues. The germline V and J ends were trimmed by 5 bases and 0 bases, with 11 bases remaining between them. CDR1 is LNHDA, CDR2 SQIVND, per germline (reference sequence). DNA for the CDR3: TGTGCCAGTAGTCCGGAAGGGAGCTCCTACAATGAGCAGTTCTTC. The encoded protein is CASSPEGSSYNEQFF. Combining the CDR3 with reference TRBV19 and TRBJ2-1 gives the whole variable domain DGGITQSPKYLFRKEGQNVTLSCEQNLNHDAMYWYRQDPGQGLRLIYYSQIVNDFQKGDIAEGYSVSREKKESFPLTVTSAQKNPTAFYLCASSPEGSSYNEQFFGPGTRLTVL.

This sequence joins TRBV19 and TRBJ1-1; D is possibly TRBD1 (6 bases). Trimming took 6 bases from V and 0 from J, leaving 17 bases between them. The CDR3 totals 16 residues. Germline V CDR1 and CDR2: LNHDA, SQIVND (reference sequence). The CDR3 DNA follows: TGTGCCAGTAGGCTCTGGGCTGGACAGATGAACACTGAAGCTTTCTTT. Its protein product is CASRLWAGQMNTEAFF.

J is TRBJ2-3 and V is TRBV6-5; perhaps TRBD2 as D (5 bases). The CDR3 length is 11 residues. Germline V CDR1 and CDR2: MNHEY, SVGAGI. V lost 6 bases and J lost 7, with 8 bases in between. In nucleotides, the CDR3 is TGTGCCAGCAGCCCCGGGAATACGCAGTATTTT. Translation: CASSPGNTQYF.

The chain employs TRBV5-8 and TRBJ2-1; 7 nucleotides align to TRBD2. Germline values: CDR1 SGHTS, CDR2 YDEGEE. The CDR3 contains 16 residues. V shed 0 bases and J 8 bases; nucleotides not matched to a gene: 11. This CDR3 reads CASSLDLAGVNDEQFF. DNA for the CDR3: TGTGCCAGCAGCTTGGATCTCGCGGGAGTGAATGATGAGCAGTTCTTC.